The rows below give T cell receptor beta chains drawn from one sample of a study of cytotoxic CD8 clonotypes in ibrutinib-treated CLL. The method was immunoSEQ multiplex PCR; TCRdb's version includes in-frame clones alone and lacks a portion of them. The data contain 150,000 to 200,000 clones, around nine tenths of them seen just once; the ten biggest clones take up roughly 3%. The sequences come from PBMCs, collected at disease progression, from a patient treated with ibrutinib. The receptors come from a human donor with chronic lymphocytic leukemia. The CDR3 runs from the conserved cysteine through the conserved F or W.

j_gene: TRBJ2-3
v_gene: TRBV7-9
CDR3aa: CASKNNRVSDTQYF

j_gene: TRBJ2-7
v_gene: TRBV7-9
CDR3aa: CASSLERGPYEQYF

j_gene: TRBJ1-2
v_gene: TRBV7-2
CDR3aa: CASSLTPRRFNYGYTF

j_gene: TRBJ1-5
v_gene: TRBV4-1
CDR3aa: CASSLRTGEVYQPQHF

j_gene: TRBJ1-2
v_gene: TRBV5-1
CDR3aa: CASSLLGSSNYGYTF

j_gene: TRBJ2-7
v_gene: TRBV30
CDR3aa: CAWRTISYEQYF

j_gene: TRBJ1-2
v_gene: TRBV4-1
CDR3aa: CASSQDGSNYGYTF

j_gene: TRBJ1-4
v_gene: TRBV5-8
CDR3aa: CASSLAGSWGNREKLFF

j_gene: TRBJ2-5
v_gene: TRBV27
CDR3aa: CASSLLGRQETQYF

j_gene: TRBJ1-5
v_gene: TRBV6-1
CDR3aa: CASSGSVAGQPQHF

j_gene: TRBJ1-2
v_gene: TRBV9
CDR3aa: CASSAHPVLKERGYTF

j_gene: TRBJ1-5
v_gene: TRBV10-2
CDR3aa: CASSVWVGNQPQHF

j_gene: TRBJ2-6
v_gene: TRBV30
CDR3aa: CAWTGTGANVLTF

j_gene: TRBJ1-2
v_gene: TRBV6-5
CDR3aa: CASTGDRGANYGYTF